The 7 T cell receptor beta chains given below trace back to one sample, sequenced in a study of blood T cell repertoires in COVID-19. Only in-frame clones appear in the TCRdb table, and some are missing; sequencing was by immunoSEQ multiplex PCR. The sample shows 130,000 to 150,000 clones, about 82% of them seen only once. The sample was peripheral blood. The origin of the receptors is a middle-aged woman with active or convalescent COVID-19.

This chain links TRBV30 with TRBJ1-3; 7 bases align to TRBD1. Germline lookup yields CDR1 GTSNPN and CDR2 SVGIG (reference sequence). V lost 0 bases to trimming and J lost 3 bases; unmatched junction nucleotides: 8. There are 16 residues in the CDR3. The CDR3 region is CAWSVPGQMIGNTIYF. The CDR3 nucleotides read TGTGCCTGGAGTGTCCCGGGACAGATGATTGGAAACACCATATATTTT.

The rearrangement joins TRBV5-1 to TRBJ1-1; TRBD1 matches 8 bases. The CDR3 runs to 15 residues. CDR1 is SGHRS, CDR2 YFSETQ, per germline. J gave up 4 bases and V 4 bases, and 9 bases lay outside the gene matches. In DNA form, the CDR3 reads TGCGCCAGCAGCCTGGAACAGGGGGGGAGCACTGAAGCTTTCTTT. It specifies CASSLEQGGSTEAFF.

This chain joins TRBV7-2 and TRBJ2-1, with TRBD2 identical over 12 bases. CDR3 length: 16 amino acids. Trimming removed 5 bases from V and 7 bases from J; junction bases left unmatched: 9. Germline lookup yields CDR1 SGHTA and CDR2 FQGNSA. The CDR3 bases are TGTGCCAGCAGCGGTAGACTAGCGGGAGCGAAAAATGAGCAGTTCTTC. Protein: CASSGRLAGAKNEQFF. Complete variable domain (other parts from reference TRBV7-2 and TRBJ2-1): GAGVSQSPSNKVTEKGKDVELRCDPISGHTALYWYRQSLGQGLEFLIYFQGNSAPDKSGLPSDRFSAERTGGSVSTLTIQRTQQEDSAVYLCASSGRLAGAKNEQFFGPGTRLTVL.

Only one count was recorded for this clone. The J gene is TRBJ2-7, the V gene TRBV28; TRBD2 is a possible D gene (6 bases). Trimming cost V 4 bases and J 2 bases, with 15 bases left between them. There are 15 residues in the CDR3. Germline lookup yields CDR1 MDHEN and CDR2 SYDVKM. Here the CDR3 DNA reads TGTGCCAGCAGTTATGCGGGATATAACGCCTACGAGCAGTACTTC. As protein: CASSYAGYNAYEQYF.

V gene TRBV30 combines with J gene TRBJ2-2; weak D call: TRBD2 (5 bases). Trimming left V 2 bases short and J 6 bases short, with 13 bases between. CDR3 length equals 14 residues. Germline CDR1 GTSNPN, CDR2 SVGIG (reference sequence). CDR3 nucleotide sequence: TGTGCCTGGAGTCGAGGGTTTCAATCCGGGGAGCTGTTTTTT. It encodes CAWSRGFQSGELFF.

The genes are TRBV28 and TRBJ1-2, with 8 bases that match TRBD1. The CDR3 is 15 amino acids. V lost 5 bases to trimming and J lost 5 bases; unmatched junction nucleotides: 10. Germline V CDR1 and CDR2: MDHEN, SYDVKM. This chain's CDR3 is CASSGGQGLSYGYTF. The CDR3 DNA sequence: TGTGCCAGCAGTGGCGGACAGGGACTTTCGTATGGCTACACCTTC.

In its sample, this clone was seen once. The CDR3: CASSWAQQFKWRLGTENEKLFF. For the CDR3, the DNA is TGTGCCAGCAGTTGGGCCCAGCAGTTTAAGTGGAGGTTGGGGACAGAGAATGAAAAACTGTTTTTT. The chain employs TRBV28 and TRBJ1-4; 7 bases align to TRBD1. CDR3 size: 22 residues. J lost 5 bases, V lost 4 bases, and 28 bases had no gene match. In germline, CDR1 is MDHEN, CDR2 SYDVKM. Supplemented by reference TRBV28 and TRBJ1-4, the full variable domain reads DVKVTQSSRYLVKRTGEKVFLECVQDMDHENMFWYRQDPGLGLRLIYFSYDVKMKEKGDIPEGYSVSREKKERFSLILESASTNQTSMYLCASSWAQQFKWRLGTENEKLFFGSGTQLSVL.